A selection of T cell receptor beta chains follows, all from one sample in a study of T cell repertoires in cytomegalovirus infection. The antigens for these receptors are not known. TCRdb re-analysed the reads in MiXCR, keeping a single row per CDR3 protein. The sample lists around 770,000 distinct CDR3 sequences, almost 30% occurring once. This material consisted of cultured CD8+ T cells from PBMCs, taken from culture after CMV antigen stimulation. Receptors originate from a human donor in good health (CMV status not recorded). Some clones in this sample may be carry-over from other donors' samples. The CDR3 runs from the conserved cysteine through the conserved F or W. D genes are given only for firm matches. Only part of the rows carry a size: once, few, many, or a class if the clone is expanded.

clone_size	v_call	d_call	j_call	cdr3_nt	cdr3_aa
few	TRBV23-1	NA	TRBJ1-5	TGCGCCAGCAGTCACAGGGAAAGGAGGAGCAATCAGCCCCAGCATTTT	CASSHRERRSNQPQHF
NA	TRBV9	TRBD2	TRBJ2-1	TGTGCCAGCAGCCCCAGACTAGCGGGGGGGCCCATCGGGGAGCAGTTCTTC	CASSPRLAGGPIGEQFF
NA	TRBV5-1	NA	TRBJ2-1	TGCGCCAGCAGCTTGACCCCGGGGACGAACTATGAGCAGTTCTTC	CASSLTPGTNYEQFF
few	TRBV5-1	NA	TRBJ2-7	TGCGCCAGCAGCGCCCCAGGGATAACCTACGAGCAGTACTTC	CASSAPGITYEQYF
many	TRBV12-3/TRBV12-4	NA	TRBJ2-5	TGTGCCAGCAGGAAGGGCCAGTCGGGTGTGGAGACCCAGTACTTC	CASRKGQSGVETQYF
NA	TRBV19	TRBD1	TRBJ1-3	TGTGCCAGTAGTCCCGCGCGACAGGGGGTGATAGGTGGAAACACCATATATTTT	CASSPARQGVIGGNTIYF
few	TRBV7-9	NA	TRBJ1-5	TGTGCCAGCAGCTTAGAGGGGGATCGGCAGCCCCAGCATTTT	CASSLEGDRQPQHF
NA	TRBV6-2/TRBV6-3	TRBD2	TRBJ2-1	TGTGCCAGCACTCTTAGCGGGGGATACAATGAGCAGTTCTTC	CASTLSGGYNEQFF
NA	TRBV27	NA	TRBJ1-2	TGTGCCAGCAGTACCCTACAGGGTCCCCTCCGCTACACCTTC	CASSTLQGPLRYTF
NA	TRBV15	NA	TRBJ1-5	TGTGCCACCAGCAGCGCCCCTGTGCAGCCCCAGCATTTT	CATSSAPVQPQHF
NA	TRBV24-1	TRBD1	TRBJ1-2	TGTGCCACCAGTGATCCCGGGACAGGGGGTAGCTACACCTTC	CATSDPGTGGSYTF
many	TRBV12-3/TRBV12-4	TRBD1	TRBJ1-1	TGTGCCAGCAGTTCAAAAGGGGGCAGTTACATCCTAGCTTTCTTT	CASSSKGGSYILAFF
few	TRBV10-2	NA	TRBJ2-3	TGCGCCAGCGGACGTGGCCCAGATACGCAGTATTTT	CASGRGPDTQYF
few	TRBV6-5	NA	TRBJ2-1	TGTGCCAGCAGTTACACTCCGAGGAATGAGCAGTTCTTC	CASSYTPRNEQFF
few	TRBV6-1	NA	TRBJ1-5	TGTGCCAGCAGTGAAGAATTTGTCGGTAGCAATCAGCCCCAGCATTTT	CASSEEFVGSNQPQHF
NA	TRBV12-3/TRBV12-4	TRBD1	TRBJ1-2	TGTGCCAGCAGTGGGGGGACAGGGAACTATGGCTACACCTTC	CASSGGTGNYGYTF
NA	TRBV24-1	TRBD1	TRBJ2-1	TGTGCCACCAGGGAGACAGGGGCAGATAATGAGCAGTTCTTC	CATRETGADNEQFF
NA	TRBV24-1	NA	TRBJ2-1	TGTGCCACCAGTGAGACAGGAGGAAGGAATGAGCAGTTCTTC	CATSETGGRNEQFF
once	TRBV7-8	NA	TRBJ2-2	TGTGCCGGCAGCCCCTGGGGCAGGGGAACCGGGGAGCTGTTTTTT	CAGSPWGRGTGELFF
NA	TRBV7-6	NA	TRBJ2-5	TGTGCCAGCAGCTTAGCGCTTCGGCCTAGCGAGGGTCAAGAGACCCAGTACTTC	CASSLALRPSEGQETQYF
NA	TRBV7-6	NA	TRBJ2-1	TGTGCCAACAGCTTAGGGGGGGGGCCCTACAATGAGCAGTTCTTC	CANSLGGGPYNEQFF
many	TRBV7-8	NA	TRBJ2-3	TGTGCCAGCAGCTTAGAAGATAGTTTAGCAGATACGCAGTATTTT	CASSLEDSLADTQYF
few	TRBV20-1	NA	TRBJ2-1	TGCAGTGCGGGGGATCTTAGTAGCTCCTACAATGAGCAGTTCTTC	CSAGDLSSSYNEQFF
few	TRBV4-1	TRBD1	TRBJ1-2	TGTGCCAGCAGCCAGACCAGGGACAGAATCTATGGCTACACCTTC	CASSQTRDRIYGYTF
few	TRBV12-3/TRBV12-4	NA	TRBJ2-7	TGTGCCAGCAGTCGTCTCGGTCACCAAGTAGACGAGCAGTACTTC	CASSRLGHQVDEQYF
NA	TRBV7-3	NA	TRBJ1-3	TGTGCCAGCAGCCTGGGATCGGCTGGAAACACCATATATTTT	CASSLGSAGNTIYF
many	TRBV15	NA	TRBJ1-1	TGTGCCACCAGCAGAGATTTCCTTGCTTTGAACAGGCGAGCTTTCTTT	CATSRDFLALNRRAFF
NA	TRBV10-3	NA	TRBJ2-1	TGTGCCATCAGTGAGTCGACGAGGGAGCAGTTCTTC	CAISESTREQFF
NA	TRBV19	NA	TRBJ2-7	TGTGCCAGTAGTATTGAGGTGCAAAACTCCTACGAGCAGTACTTC	CASSIEVQNSYEQYF
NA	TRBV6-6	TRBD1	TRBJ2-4	TGTGCCAGCTCCCCACCCGGGACAGGGGGCCCCAAAAACATTCAGTACTTC	CASSPPGTGGPKNIQYF
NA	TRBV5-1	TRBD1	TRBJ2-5	TGCGCCAGCAGCCCCGGACAGGAAGAGACCCAGTACTTC	CASSPGQEETQYF
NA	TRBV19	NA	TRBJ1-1	TGTGCCAGTAGTTGGCAGCCGAACACTGAAGCTTTCTTT	CASSWQPNTEAFF
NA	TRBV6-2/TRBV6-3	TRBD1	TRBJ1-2	TGTGCCAGCAATTCCGGGACAGGGGCTGATGGCTACACCTTC	CASNSGTGADGYTF
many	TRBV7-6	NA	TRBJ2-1	TGTGCCAGCAGCTTACGTGGAGGGGGCGATGAGCAGTTCTTC	CASSLRGGGDEQFF
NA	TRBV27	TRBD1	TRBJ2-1	TGTGCCAGCAGTCACCGGGACAGGCGGTCCAATGAGCAGTTCTTC	CASSHRDRRSNEQFF
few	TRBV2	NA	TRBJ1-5	TGTGCCAGCAGGGACTTCACTTTGGGGGTTAATCAGCCCCAGCATTTT	CASRDFTLGVNQPQHF
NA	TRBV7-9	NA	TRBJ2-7	TGTGCCAGCAGCTTAGCCGGGGGGCCTGCCTACGAGCAGTACTTC	CASSLAGGPAYEQYF
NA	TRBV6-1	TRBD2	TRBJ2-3	TGTGCCAGCACGGGGGGGATAATCGATACGCAGTATTTT	CASTGGIIDTQYF
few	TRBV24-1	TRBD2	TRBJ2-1	TGTGCCACCAGTGATCCGCTGCGGGGGGGCTACAATGAGCAGTTCTTC	CATSDPLRGGYNEQFF
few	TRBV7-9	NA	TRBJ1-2	TGTGCCAGCAGCTTAGGAAGTCGGGCGGATGGCTACACCTTC	CASSLGSRADGYTF
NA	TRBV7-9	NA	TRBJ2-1	TGTGCCAGCAGCCAAATTGTCTCCCGGAGCTCCTACAATGAGCAGTTCTTC	CASSQIVSRSSYNEQFF
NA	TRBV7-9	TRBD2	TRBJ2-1	TGTGCCAGCAGCTTTCTAGCGGGGGTGAACAATGAGCAGTTCTTC	CASSFLAGVNNEQFF
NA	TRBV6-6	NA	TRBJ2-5	TGTGCCAGCAGTACCTGGGGAGGAGCCATCCAAGAGACCCAGTACTTC	CASSTWGGAIQETQYF
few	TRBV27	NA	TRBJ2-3	TGTGCCAGCAGTCAACGCACAGATACGCAGTATTTT	CASSQRTDTQYF
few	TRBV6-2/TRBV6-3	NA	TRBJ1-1	TGTGCCAGCAGTTACGGCTTCTCGGGCAGACAGAACACTGAAGCTTTCTTT	CASSYGFSGRQNTEAFF
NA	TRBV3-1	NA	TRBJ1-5	TGTGCCAGCAGCCAAGATGTGGCGGCAGGTCAGCCCCAGCATTTT	CASSQDVAAGQPQHF
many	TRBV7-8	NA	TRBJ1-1	TGTGCCAGCAGCCTGGGAGGTCAAATGAACACTGAAGCTTTCTTT	CASSLGGQMNTEAFF
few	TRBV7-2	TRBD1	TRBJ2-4	TGTGCCAGCAGCGGGAGGACAGGGGTCGGGGGGCTAGCCAAAAACATTCAGTACTTC	CASSGRTGVGGLAKNIQYF